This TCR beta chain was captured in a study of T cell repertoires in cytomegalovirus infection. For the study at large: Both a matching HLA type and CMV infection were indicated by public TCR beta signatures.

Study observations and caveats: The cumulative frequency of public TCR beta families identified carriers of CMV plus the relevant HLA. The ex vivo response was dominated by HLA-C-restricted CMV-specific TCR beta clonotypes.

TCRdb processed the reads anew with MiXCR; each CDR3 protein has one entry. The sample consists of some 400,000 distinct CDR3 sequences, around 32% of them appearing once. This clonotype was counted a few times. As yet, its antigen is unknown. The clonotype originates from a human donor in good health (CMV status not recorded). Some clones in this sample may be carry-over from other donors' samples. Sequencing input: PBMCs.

CDR3 sequence reads: CASSLDPGSYGYTF. The CDR3 coding sequence is TGCGCCAGCAGCTTGGATCCAGGGAGCTATGGCTACACCTTC. The chain combines TRBV5-1 with TRBJ1-2; possibly TRBD1 for D (5 bases). Trimming stripped 0 bases from V and 4 bases from J, with 10 bases between. Germline V CDR1 and CDR2: SGHRS, YFSETQ. The CDR3 length is 14 residues. The entire variable domain, with the rest obtained from reference TRBV5-1 and TRBJ1-2, is as follows: KAGVTQTPRYLIKTRGQQVTLSCSPISGHRSVSWYQQTPGQGLQFLFEYFSETQRNKGNFPGRFSGRQFSNSRSEMNVSTLELGDSALYLCASSLDPGSYGYTFGSGTRLTVV.